The rows below give T cell receptor beta chains drawn from one sample of a study of cytomegalovirus exposure and HLA in healthy donors. Assay used: immunoSEQ multiplex PCR; TCRdb lists only in-frame clones, some missing. The table for this sample gives about 200,000 clones. Material: PBMCs. The receptors were gathered from a boy younger than 18 in good health and CMV-seronegative. CDR3s include the opening cysteine and the closing phenylalanine or tryptophan.

v_gene,CDR3aa
TRBV28,CASSSTGETNEKLFF
TRBV15,CATSRGAGELFF
TRBV6-5,CASSYGVAGVHEQFF
TRBV7-2,CASSLARQNEQYF
TRBV9,CASSARQADNSPLHF
TRBV18,CASSPTDSVNTEAFF
TRBV7-9,CASTLYVGVTEAFF
TRBV11-2,CASSLDGGQVSYEQYF
TRBV18,CASSSAKTANYGYTF
TRBV19,CASSPYSATNEKLFF
TRBV27,CASSSRQGGYEQYF
TRBV9,CASSATPGISGNTIYF
TRBV7-8,CASSLGRTGPNEKLFF
TRBV9,CASSGGQGFGYTF
TRBV7-2,CASSGLAGFKETQYF
TRBV7-9,CASGHRGRPAGELFF
TRBV6-4,CASSLQDRGRDTQYF
TRBV7-3,CASSLGQGSNEQYF
TRBV15,CATSPGQGATDTQYF
TRBV5-6,CASSLDPGSGANVLTF
TRBV2,CASSGASGGRTDTQYF
TRBV5-5,CASLQGAYTGELFF
TRBV6-5,CASSSTSGSSYEQYF
TRBV5-6,CASSPGPTGRYEQYF